The clone carrying this T cell receptor beta chain is labeled as medium-sized. From the PCR reads, TCRdb called clonotypes with MiXCR, one entry per CDR3 protein. In the table there are 10,000 or so distinct CDR3 sequences, around a quarter of which are singletons. Germline V gene data show CDR1 as MNHNS and CDR2 as SASEGT. V shed 6 bases, J shed 2 bases, and the junction held 2 bases outside the gene matches. This CDR3 has 14 amino acids. These data originate in a study of immune characterization of retroperitoneal liposarcoma. The sequence derives from a female donor with retroperitoneal liposarcoma. Sequenced: tumor tissue. V is TRBV6-1 and J is TRBJ2-3; 10 bases are a match to TRBD2. The CDR3 region has the DNA TGTGCCAGCAGACTAGCGGGGCCCACAGATACGCAGTATTTT. The encoded protein is CASRLAGPTDTQYF.